The 30 T cell receptor beta chains presented below share a single source sample, sequenced in a study of T cells in Graves' hyperthyroidism and ophthalmopathy. RNA transcripts were the template for amplifying TCR beta CDR3 regions. TCR CDR3 underwent first-round RT-PCR with the HTBI primer set. A single record per CDR3 protein comes from TCRdb applying MiXCR to the multiplex PCR reads. The sample yields 400,000 or so distinct CDR3 sequences, 13% to 15% seen once. The sequenced material came from blood. The receptor source for this set is a woman under 40 with Graves' ophthalmopathy.

There are many counts of this clonotype. The V gene is TRBV29-1, the J gene TRBJ1-1; D call uncertain. Germline V lookup: CDR1 SQVTM, CDR2 ANQGSEA. Between the trimmed V and J ends, which lost 4 bases and 5 bases, there was a span of 17 bases. The CDR3 loop spans 14 amino acids. CDR3 sequence (DNA): TGCAGCGTTGGACCGGGGTTGCCTTTGACTGAAGCTTTCTTT. Its protein product is CSVGPGLPLTEAFF. Full variable domain (rest looked up from reference TRBV29-1 and TRBJ1-1): SAVISQKPSRDICQRGTSLTIQCQVDSQVTMMFWYRQQPGQSLTLIATANQGSEATYESGFVIDKFPISRPNLTFSTLTVSNMSPEDSSIYLCSVGPGLPLTEAFFGQGTRLTVV.

This clonotype was picked up a small number of times. The chain recombines TRBV27 with TRBJ2-2; 8 nucleotides line up with TRBD1. This CDR3 spans 18 amino acids. Trimming cost V 2 bases and J 4 bases; bases outside gene matches: 12. Looked up from germline, CDR1 is MNHEY and CDR2 is SMNVEV (reference sequence). The CDR3, as DNA: TGTGCCAGCAGTTTACCTCTAGACAGGGGAGGCGGCACCGGGGAGCTGTTTTTT. Amino acids: CASSLPLDRGGGTGELFF.

This clonotype was seen many times. The chain uses TRBV6-1 and TRBJ1-5; tentative D call: TRBD1 (5 bases). V gave up 6 bases and J gave up 6 bases, with 12 bases separating them. CDR3 size: 13 residues. The germline V gene has CDR1 MNHNS and CDR2 SASEGT. The CDR3 DNA follows: TGTGCCAGCAGATTAAATCAGGGTCAGCCCCAGCATTTT. Protein: CASRLNQGQPQHF.

This clonotype occurred many times. The chain is built from TRBV20-1 and TRBJ2-3; 11 bases are a match to TRBD2. Germline assignment: CDR1 DFQATT and CDR2 SNEGSKA (reference sequence). Losses at the gene ends were 2 bases for V and 8 bases for J; bases not matched to a gene: 6. CDR3 length equals 14 residues. The CDR3 region is CSARLAGGPGTQYF. CDR3 in DNA: TGCAGTGCTAGATTAGCGGGGGGGCCCGGTACGCAGTATTTT.

J is TRBJ1-2 and V is TRBV9; 10 bases map to TRBD1. With V trimmed by 4 bases and J by 4 bases, 7 bases remained unmatched. Germline assignment: CDR1 SGDLS and CDR2 YYNGEE. The CDR3 is made up of 15 amino acids. The CDR3 DNA follows: TGTGCCAGCAGCACCCCGGGACAGGGGATCTATGGCTACACCTTC. It yields the protein CASSTPGQGIYGYTF.

This clonotype has at least ten counts. The chain is built from TRBV29-1 and TRBJ1-1, with D unresolved. V was cut by 7 bases and J by 1 base, with 10 bases left in between. This CDR3 is 12 amino acids long. The V gene's germline CDR1 is SQVTM and CDR2 ANQGSEA. CDR3 protein: CSGKYPNTEAFF. CDR3 coding DNA: TGCAGCGGAAAGTACCCGAACACTGAAGCTTTCTTT.

This clonotype was seen a handful of times. This chain uses TRBV13 with TRBJ2-1; D possibly corresponds to TRBD2 (5 bases). The V end was cut by 5 bases, the J end by 4 bases, with 18 bases between. Germline V gene data show CDR1 as PRHDT and CDR2 as FYEKMQ (reference sequence). The CDR3 is made up of 16 amino acids. DNA for the CDR3: TGTGCCAGCAGCCGTTACAACCGAGGGAGATACAATGAGCAGTTCTTC. It encodes CASSRYNRGRYNEQFF.

This clonotype was picked up a small number of times. This chain joins TRBV5-1 and TRBJ2-3; possibly TRBD2 for D (5 bases). V was pared by 0 bases and J by 5 bases, with 10 bases between. The CDR3 covers 14 residues. Germline V gene lookup returns CDR1 SGHRS and CDR2 YFSETQ. CDR3 bases: TGCGCCAGCAGCTTGGCAGGAGGTGGAGATACGCAGTATTTT. Protein sequence: CASSLAGGGDTQYF.

This clonotype was detected many times. The chain uses TRBV30 and TRBJ1-1; a weak D match, TRBD1 (6 bases). This CDR3 spans 16 amino acids. The ends were cut back, 6 bases at V and 3 bases at J, with 23 bases in the middle. In germline, CDR1 is GTSNPN, CDR2 SVGIG (reference sequence). DNA of the CDR3: TGTGCCTGCCTATCAACCAGGACAGTGCGAGACACTGAAGCTTTCTTT. Its translation is CACLSTRTVRDTEAFF.

This clonotype was observed many times. V gene TRBV5-1 combines with J gene TRBJ2-2; the match to TRBD1 covers 7 bases. Germline lookup yields CDR1 SGHRS and CDR2 YFSETQ. V shed 4 bases, J shed 4 bases, and the junction held 7 bases outside the gene matches. The CDR3 is 15 residues long. The CDR3 reads CASSGDRATTGELFF. In DNA form, the CDR3 reads TGCGCCAGCAGCGGCGACAGGGCGACCACCGGGGAGCTGTTTTTT.

This clonotype was observed many times. The CDR3 DNA reads TGTGCCAGCAGACCCCTGGGGATCCGGGACATTGAACCCCGGTGGGGCTACACCTTC. Protein: CASRPLGIRDIEPRWGYTF. This chain connects TRBV6-1 to TRBJ1-2, with D possibly being TRBD1 (6 bases). Germline loops: CDR1 MNHNS, CDR2 SASEGT. This CDR3 spans 19 amino acids. V lost 6 bases, J lost 8 bases, and 34 bases lay in between.

The chain joins TRBV4-1 to TRBJ1-5; D gene ambiguous. Germline V gives CDR1 MGHRA, CDR2 YSYEKL. This CDR3 spans 14 amino acids. Trimming took 2 bases from V and 6 from J, leaving 11 bases between them. The CDR3 loop is CASSQTEGVQPQHF. CDR3 DNA: TGCGCCAGCAGCCAAACCGAGGGAGTTCAGCCCCAGCATTTT.

The rearrangement uses TRBV30 and TRBJ1-2; 7 bases are a match to TRBD1. V was clipped by 4 bases and J by 1 base; unmatched bases: 12. Germline V gene lookup returns CDR1 GTSNPN and CDR2 SVGIG (reference sequence). The length of the CDR3 is 16 residues. The CDR3 region is CAWTQRRDSNNYGYTF. DNA of the CDR3: TGTGCCTGGACCCAGAGGCGGGACAGTAATAACTATGGCTACACCTTC.

This clonotype was seen a single time. The CDR3 loop is CASSLEGGLVEQFF. In DNA form, the CDR3 reads TGTGCCAGCAGCTTAGAGGGGGGATTGGTTGAGCAGTTCTTC. The J gene is TRBJ2-1, the V gene TRBV7-3; TRBD1 or TRBD2 may be the D gene (6 bases each). CDR3 size: 14 residues. CDR1 and CDR2 (germline): SGHTA, FQGTGA. V lost 2 bases and J 9 bases, leaving 14 bases between the germline ends.

The chain recombines TRBV4-1 with TRBJ1-5, with D unclear. The CDR3 sequence is 15 residues long. Trimming removed 2 bases at V and 4 bases at J, with 12 bases between. The germline CDR1 and CDR2 sequences are MGHRA and YSYEKL. The CDR3 sequence: CASSQRVTVNQPQHF. CDR3 DNA sequence: TGCGCCAGCAGCCAAAGGGTCACCGTAAATCAGCCCCAGCATTTT.

This chain uses TRBV27 with TRBJ1-1; 10 bases are shared with TRBD1. V lost 5 bases, J lost 7 bases, and 4 bases stayed unmatched. Germline assignment: CDR1 MNHEY and CDR2 SMNVEV (reference sequence). CDR3 size: 13 residues. The CDR3 here is CASSVTGGLEAFF. Written as DNA, the CDR3 is TGTGCCAGCAGTGTGACAGGGGGCCTTGAAGCTTTCTTT.

In regard to this clonotype: This clone may be a read error of a much larger clone one base away. The gene calls are TRBV20-1 and TRBJ1-4; D is possibly TRBD1 (5 bases). Germline values: CDR1 DFQATT, CDR2 SNEGSKA (reference sequence). CDR3 length equals 15 residues. The CDR3 DNA sequence: TGCAGTGCTAGAGATCTCTGGGGGGGAGATGAAAAACTGCTTTTT. Its translation: CSARDLWGGDEKLLF.

This clonotype was recorded many times. This sequence joins TRBV27 and TRBJ2-3; the D gene is possibly TRBD2 (6 bases). The ends were cut back, 1 base at V and 0 bases at J, with 23 bases in the middle. CDR3 length: 20 amino acids. CDR1 is MNHEY, CDR2 SMNVEV, per germline (reference sequence). Here the CDR3 DNA reads TGTGCCAGCAGTTTATATCACCCCGCCCAAACTAGCCCCAGCACAGATACGCAGTATTTT. It translates to CASSLYHPAQTSPSTDTQYF.

In this sample, this clonotype turned up many times. This chain uses TRBV9 with TRBJ2-1, with D uncertain. The V gene lost 0 bases and the J gene lost 5 bases, with 6 bases spanning the gap. CDR1 is SGDLS and CDR2 is YYNGEE in the germline V gene. The CDR3 extends over 13 amino acids. For the CDR3, the DNA is TGTGCCAGCAGCGTAGGACTTAACAATGAGCAGTTCTTC. It encodes CASSVGLNNEQFF.

This clonotype was recorded a few times. The junction differs from germline at one of its ends, possibly a read error. V usage is TRBV28 and J usage is TRBJ2-1; 7 bases line up with TRBD1. The germline V gene encodes CDR1 MDHEN and CDR2 SYDVKM. The CDR3 length is 15 residues. CDR3 region: CASGLRDSPTDEQLF. In DNA, the CDR3 is TGTGCCAGCGGCCTCAGGGACAGTCCTACGGATGAGCAGCTCTTC.

Many counts were recorded for this clonotype. The chain links TRBV12-3 or TRBV12-4 to TRBJ1-6; unclear D gene. The V gene lost 3 bases and the J gene lost 0 bases, with 12 bases spanning the gap. The CDR3 has 17 residues. The CDR3 region is CASSLGSGSSYNSPLHF. CDR3 in DNA: TGTGCCAGCAGTTTGGGGTCGGGGAGCTCCTATAATTCACCCCTCCACTTT.

This clonotype was found many times. The chain carries TRBV28 and TRBJ1-2; D not resolved. Germline loops: CDR1 MDHEN, CDR2 SYDVKM. The CDR3 has 13 residues. Trimming took off 3 bases at V and 5 bases at J, with 10 bases between the two ends. CDR3 DNA: TGTGCCAGCAGTTTTTTGGGAAGGTATGGCTACACCTTC. This codes for CASSFLGRYGYTF.

This clonotype was seen ten or more times. CDR3: CASTGTVSGNTIYF. DNA of the CDR3: TGTGCCAGCACCGGGACAGTCTCTGGAAACACCATATATTTT. The chain joins TRBV2 to TRBJ1-3; TRBD1 aligns across 7 bases. The CDR3 covers 14 residues. Looked up from germline, CDR1 is SNHLY and CDR2 is FYNNEI. Losses at the gene ends were 7 bases for V and 0 bases for J; bases not matched to a gene: 3.

In this sample, this clonotype turned up many times. This chain links TRBV20-1 with TRBJ2-2; D remains unclear. CDR1 and CDR2 from the germline V gene are DFQATT and SNEGSKA (reference sequence). Trimming left V 4 bases short and J 5 bases short, with 11 bases between. The CDR3 is 13 residues long. CDR3 residues: CSANSLITGELFF. CDR3 DNA: TGCAGTGCTAACTCCCTCATAACCGGGGAGCTGTTTTTT.

V is TRBV4-1 and J is TRBJ2-7; maybe TRBD2 (5 bases). The germline V and J ends were trimmed by 3 bases and 5 bases, with 11 bases remaining between them. The CDR3 covers 13 residues. Germline CDR1 MGHRA, CDR2 YSYEKL. This CDR3 is CASSHRDRDEQYF. CDR3 in DNA: TGCGCCAGCAGCCACCGGGATCGGGACGAGCAGTACTTC.

This clonotype was detected many times. The rearrangement joins TRBV20-1 to TRBJ2-7, with 8 bases lining up with TRBD2. This CDR3 is 15 amino acids long. The germline CDR1 and CDR2 sequences are DFQATT and SNEGSKA (reference sequence). V lost 0 bases, J lost 4 bases, and 8 bases stayed unmatched. DNA for the CDR3: TGCAGTGCTAGAGATCGTGGAGCGGGGGATTACGAGCAGTACTTC. This encodes CSARDRGAGDYEQYF.

This clonotype was picked up many times. This sequence joins TRBV20-1 and TRBJ2-7; the match to TRBD2 covers 8 bases. V lost 1 base to trimming and J lost 3 bases; unmatched junction nucleotides: 8. CDR1 and CDR2 from the germline V gene are DFQATT and SNEGSKA (reference sequence). This CDR3 has 15 amino acids. DNA of the CDR3: TGCAGTGCTAGAGTTGGCGGGAGGTCCCACTACGAGCAGTACTTC. Protein: CSARVGGRSHYEQYF.

In its sample, this clonotype was seen many times. The V and J genes are TRBV20-1 and TRBJ2-7; 9 nucleotides match TRBD1. The trim removed 8 bases at V and 2 bases at J, leaving 7 bases unmatched. Germline CDR1 is DFQATT and CDR2 is SNEGSKA (reference sequence). CDR3 length: 13 residues. CDR3 sequence: CSTGTGNAYEQYF. DNA for the CDR3: TGCAGTACCGGGACAGGGAATGCCTACGAGCAGTACTTC.

For this clonotype: A much larger clonotype is one base distant, so this may be a read error. The chain links TRBV20-1 to TRBJ2-1; 9 positions agree with TRBD1. Per the germline V gene, CDR1 is DFQATT and CDR2 is SNEGSKA (reference sequence). The V segment lost 1 base and the J segment 9 bases; nucleotides outside the gene matches: 13. The CDR3 sequence is 16 residues long. The CDR3 DNA reads as TGCAGTGCTAGAGGTAAGGACAGGGGAAGTGGGGGTGAGCAGTTCTTC. Its translation: CSARGKDRGSGGEQFF.

Ten or more counts support this clonotype. This chain joins TRBV7-8 and TRBJ1-1; TRBD1 matches at 8 bases. V lost 5 bases and J lost 0; bases outside the gene matches: 5. The CDR3 has 15 amino acids. Germline V gene lookup returns CDR1 SGHVS and CDR2 FQNEAQ. The CDR3 DNA reads TGTGCCAGCAGCGCGCGACAGGGGTTGAACACTGAAGCTTTCTTT. It translates to CASSARQGLNTEAFF.